This TCR beta chain stems from a study of T cell responses to AZD1222 COVID-19 vaccine. At the level of the study: Combined were second doses at about 4 or about 12 weeks.

The CDR3 is 15 residues long. From germline, CDR1 is SGDLS and CDR2 YYNGEE. The junction had 7 bases not matched to a gene; V was cut back by 3 bases and J by 10 bases. As concerns this clone: Its target is unknown.

Study outcomes and limitations: At baseline, seropositivity was found in only a handful of AZD1222 recipients. Without day 14 samples, only post-peak T cell repertoires were studied.

Generated by immunoSEQ multiplex PCR, the TCRdb table keeps only in-frame clones and is missing some. The table includes approximately 79,000 clones, around 86% detected once. This sequence originates from an adult in good health. The chain joins TRBV9 to TRBJ1-6, with 10 bases fitting TRBD1. This material consisted of peripheral blood, taken on day 0 of AZD1222 vaccination. In nucleotides, the CDR3 is TGTGCCAGCAGCGCAGGGGGACAGGGGAGGTCACCCCTCCACTTT. It encodes CASSAGGQGRSPLHF.